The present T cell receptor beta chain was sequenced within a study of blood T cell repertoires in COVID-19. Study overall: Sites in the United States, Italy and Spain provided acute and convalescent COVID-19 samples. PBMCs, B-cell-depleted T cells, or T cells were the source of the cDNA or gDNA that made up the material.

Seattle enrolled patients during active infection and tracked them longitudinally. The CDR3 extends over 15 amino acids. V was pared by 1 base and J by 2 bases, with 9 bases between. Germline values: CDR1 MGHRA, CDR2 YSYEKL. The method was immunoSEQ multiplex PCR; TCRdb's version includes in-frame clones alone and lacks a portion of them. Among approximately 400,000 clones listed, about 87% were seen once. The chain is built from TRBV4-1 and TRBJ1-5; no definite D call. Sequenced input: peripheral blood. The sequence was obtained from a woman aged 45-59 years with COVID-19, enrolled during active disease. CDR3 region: CASSQGRSGNQPQHF. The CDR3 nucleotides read TGCGCCAGCAGCCAAGGCAGATCCGGCAATCAGCCCCAGCATTTT.